The sample holds one count of the clone carrying this T cell receptor beta chain. The data derive from a study of shared clonotypes between healthy human individuals. Trimming took 0 bases from V and 4 from J, leaving 12 bases between them. The CDR3 extends over 16 amino acids. Germline assignment: CDR1 LNHNV and CDR2 YYDKDF (reference sequence). Under the authors' procedure: ImmunoSEQ output lacked quality scores and full-length reads, limiting matched filtering. Libraries were prepared by immunoSEQ multiplex PCR; TCRdb keeps only in-frame clonotypes and omits some of them. V and J calls and clone size are given by that table; D and trimming were obtained from the DNA. This table holds 1,400,000 or so clones, just under 99% found once.

Material: naive CD4+ T cells sorted from blood. Subset here: CD45RA+ positively selected. The origin of this receptor is a man aged 25 to 40 in good health. The chain has TRBV15 and TRBJ2-2, with TRBD2 as a possible D gene (5 bases). The CDR3 nucleotides are TGTGCCACCAGCAGAGATATCGGACTGGGCACCGGGGAGCTGTTTTTT. This gives the protein CATSRDIGLGTGELFF.